The following is a TCR beta chain sequence with its context. The trim removed 5 bases at V and 8 bases at J, leaving 15 bases unmatched. This CDR3 comprises 17 residues. Per germline, CDR1 ENHRY and CDR2 SYGVKD. The data originate from a study of T cell responses to AZD1222 COVID-19 vaccine. Study in general: Analysis merged second doses at about 4 or about 12 weeks.

Repertoires were generated with immunoSEQ multiplex PCR, while TCRdb's copy carries only in-frame clones and drops some. The sample holds roughly 140,000 clones, 92% seen once. The sequenced sample was peripheral blood, obtained on day 0 of AZD1222 vaccination. The source of this sequence is an adult in good health. This chain joins TRBV10-3 and TRBJ2-1; 10 positions match TRBD2. The CDR3 DNA reads TGTGCCATCAGTTCCCCAGCTGGTGGGACTAGCGACTATGAGCAGTTCTTC. Amino acids: CAISSPAGGTSDYEQFF.